The 25 T cell receptor beta chains below all came from one sample that was sequenced in a study of tumor and adjacent non-tumor tissue in lung cancer (dated by TCRdb to 2017 to 2018). Library preparation used multiplex PCR. Sequencer: Illumina HiSeq 2500. TCRbeta libraries were built by three rounds of nested PCR using primers (Table S4), following protocols modified from ARM-PCR. The public sequencing data were trimmed at Q25 with fastp and processed into clonotypes with MiXCR by TCRdb, which kept only in-frame beta chains. Each record represents a unique CDR3 protein, reported with the most common genes and DNA among its rows. The sample yields about 93,000 distinct CDR3 sequences; approximately 70% were counted once. 15% to 20% of the sample rests with the top ten. Bulk unsorted tissue served as the source for RNA extraction, and RNA quality was assessed using a NanoDrop ND-1000 and an Agilent 2100.

Sequencing input: lung tumor tissue. The receptors were gathered from a man in his sixties with non-small cell lung cancer.

Worth noting for this clonotype: The CDR3 does not close with the conserved phenylalanine or tryptophan, likely indicating a read error. The CDR3 DNA sequence: TGTGCCAGCAGCCAAGATCCGAGTCACTACGAGCAGTACTAC. Protein: CASSQDPSHYEQYY. The genes are TRBV4-2 and TRBJ2-7; D not resolved. Trimming left V 0 bases short and J 3 bases short, with 9 bases between. This CDR3 region has 14 residues. Looked up from germline, CDR1 is LGHNA and CDR2 is YNFKEQ.

The chain is built from TRBV4-1 and TRBJ2-3, with TRBD2 matching over 7 bases. Germline V gives CDR1 MGHRA, CDR2 YSYEKL. Trimming removed 9 bases from V and 2 bases from J; junction bases left unmatched: 8. This CDR3 region has 14 residues. The CDR3 coding sequence is TGCGCCAGAGCGGAGCGGGGCCACACAGATACGCAGTATTTT. Amino acids: CARAERGHTDTQYF.

Turning to this clonotype: The missing conserved phenylalanine or tryptophan at the end of this CDR3 makes a read error likely. No DNA is shown, since the ends of the CDR3 on it are uncertain; the CDR3 is the one TCRdb lists. The chain carries TRBV12-3 or TRBV12-4 and TRBJ2-6; the DNA was not compared with TRBD2, the D call given in the table. A total of 19 residues make up the CDR3, ends included. The CDR3 reads CASSPLWDGRGTGANVLPS.

This clonotype has only a few counts. Since a much larger clone is just one base distant, this may be a read error. The V and J genes are TRBV10-3 and TRBJ2-5; D perhaps matches TRBD2 (5 bases). The CDR3 runs to 15 residues. Germline V gene data show CDR1 as ENHRY and CDR2 as SYGVKD. Trimming took off 4 bases at V and 2 bases at J, with 14 bases between the two ends. CDR3: CAISGSGGGQETQYF. CDR3 bases: TGTGCCATCAGTGGGTCTGGCGGAGGTCAAGAGACCCAGTACTTC.

Concerning this clonotype itself: One junction end does not reproduce the germline sequence, and a read error may be involved. The chain uses TRBV29-1 and TRBJ2-5; tentative D call: TRBD2 (5 bases). This CDR3 region has 11 residues. CDR1 is SQVTM, CDR2 ANQGSEA, per germline. Here the CDR3 reads CSTRKGEAQYF. CDR3 coding DNA: TGCAGCACTAGGAAAGGAGAGGCCCAGTACTTC. The full variable domain, with the rest looked up from reference TRBV29-1 and TRBJ2-5, is SAVISQKPSRDICQRGTSLTIQCQVDSQVTMMFWYRQQPGQSLTLIATANQGSEATYESGFVIDKFPISRPNLTFSTLTVSNMSPEDSSIYLCSTRKGEAQYFGPGTRLLVL.

Comments on this clonotype: Because the CDR3 is missing its conserved closing phenylalanine or tryptophan, this is likely a read error. The DNA is left out, because the CDR3 cannot be placed on it with certainty; the CDR3 is given as TCRdb lists it. V usage is TRBV6-2 or TRBV6-3 and J usage is TRBJ2-1. Inclusive of both ends, the CDR3 amounts to 11 amino acids. Germline V gives CDR1 MNHEY, CDR2 SVGEGT. Here the CDR3 reads CASSADLELFL.

Concerning this clonotype: Compared with germline, one end of the junction differs, possibly owing to a read error. The V gene is TRBV7-9, the J gene TRBJ1-1, with D perhaps matching TRBD1 (5 bases). Germline V lookup: CDR1 SEHNR, CDR2 FQNEAQ (reference sequence). The CDR3 covers 15 residues. The CDR3 DNA sequence: TGTGCCAGCAGCTTAGCTGGGGGGATGGGCGCTGAAGATTTCTTT. It translates to CASSLAGGMGAEDFF.

This clonotype was picked up many times. V gene TRBV18 combines with J gene TRBJ2-1, with D hard to call. CDR1 and CDR2 (germline): KGHSH, LQKENI. V was cut by 1 base and J by 10 bases, with 11 bases left in between. CDR3 length: 13 residues. CDR3 DNA: TGTGCCAGCTCACCACTCGCCAGTAGCGAGCAGTTCTTC. It specifies CASSPLASSEQFF. Looking up the rest from reference TRBV18 and TRBJ2-1 gives the full variable domain: NAGVMQNPRHLVRRRGQEARLRCSPMKGHSHVYWYRQLPEEGLKFMVYLQKENIIDESGMPKERFSAEFPKEGPSILRIQQVVRGDSAAYFCASSPLASSEQFFGPGTRLTVL.

On this clonotype: A read error may produce the germline difference seen at one junction end. This chain links TRBV12-3 or TRBV12-4 with TRBJ2-7; 12 nucleotides align to TRBD2. The CDR3 spans 15 residues. The DNA of the CDR3 is TGTGCCAGAAGACCTAGCGGGAGGGTTTTCTACGATCAGTACTTC. Amino acid sequence: CARRPSGRVFYDQYF.

Turning to this clonotype: Likely a read error: the CDR3 ends without its conserved phenylalanine or tryptophan. This sequence joins TRBV6-2 or TRBV6-3 and TRBJ2-6; no clear D. The CDR3 is made up of 16 amino acids. Trimming removed 8 bases at V and 0 bases at J, with 14 bases between. Germline CDR1 MNHEY, CDR2 SVGEGT. The CDR3 DNA is TGTGCCAGCGCTAAGGTGCGTCACTCTGGGGCCAACGTCCTGACTTTG. It yields the protein CASAKVRHSGANVLTL.

This clonotype appeared a few times. This may be a read error: a much more frequent sequence differs by one nucleotide. The genes are TRBV29-1 and TRBJ2-1; no reliable D call. This CDR3 comprises 12 residues. V was trimmed by 4 bases and J by 5 bases, leaving 9 bases between them. Germline V gene data show CDR1 as SQVTM and CDR2 as ANQGSEA. The CDR3 DNA reads TGCAGCGTTGCTCGTTCCAACAATGAGCAGTTCTTC. As protein: CSVARSNNEQFF.

The rearrangement joins TRBV29-1 to TRBJ2-1, with D unclear. This CDR3 contains 13 residues. From germline, CDR1 is SQVTM and CDR2 ANQGSEA. The chain's CDR3 is CNVRRGSYNEQFF. In DNA, the CDR3 is TGCAACGTCAGACGTGGTTCCTACAATGAGCAGTTCTTC.

Worth noting for this clonotype: A junction end diverges from the germline sequence, so it may reflect a read error. The rearrangement uses TRBV6-5 and TRBJ2-6; 7 bases match TRBD1. The CDR3 runs 20 residues. CDR1 MNHEY and CDR2 SVGAGI come from the germline V gene. The CDR3 protein is CAGSYTENDRASSEANVLTF. The CDR3 DNA reads TGTGCCGGCAGTTACACTGAGAACGACAGGGCGAGCTCTGAGGCCAACGTCCTGACTTTC.

This chain connects TRBV6-5 to TRBJ2-7; a possible D gene is TRBD1 (6 bases). Germline lookup yields CDR1 MNHEY and CDR2 SVGAGI. CDR3 length: 15 amino acids. The ends were cut back, 2 bases at V and 5 bases at J, with 16 bases in the middle. The CDR3 loop reads CASSYQGTLDDEQYF. In DNA form, the CDR3 reads TGTGCCAGCAGTTACCAAGGGACATTGGATGACGAGCAGTACTTC.

This clonotype was seen at least ten times. The chain has TRBV28 and TRBJ2-2, with TRBD2 matching 11 bases. Looked up from germline, CDR1 is MDHEN and CDR2 is SYDVKM. Trimming took 8 bases from V and 6 from J; bases not matched to a gene: 11. This CDR3 comprises 16 residues. CDR3 DNA: TGTGCCAGCTACGGGCTAGCGGGAGGAGGGGCCGGGGAGCTGTTTTTT. This encodes CASYGLAGGGAGELFF.

Concerning this clonotype itself: Relative to the germline gene, one junction end is altered; a read error may explain this. The chain combines TRBV11-2 with TRBJ2-3; D uncertain. CDR3 length: 14 residues. Germline V gene data show CDR1 as SGHAT and CDR2 as FQNNGV. The CDR3 reads CASSHRISTAAQYF. The CDR3 DNA reads TGTGCCAGCAGCCACCGGATCTCTACGGCTGCGCAGTACTTT. Full variable domain (remainder filled in from reference TRBV11-2 and TRBJ2-3): EAGVAQSPRYKIIEKRQSVAFWCNPISGHATLYWYQQILGQGPKLLIQFQNNGVVDDSQLPKDRFSAERLKGVDSTLKIQPAKLEDSAVYLCASSHRISTAAQYFGPGTRLTVL.

V usage is TRBV7-9 and J usage is TRBJ2-1; 16 nucleotides align to TRBD2. The V segment lost 5 bases and the J segment 6 bases; nucleotides outside the gene matches: 16. The CDR3 runs to 20 residues. Germline CDR1 is SEHNR and CDR2 is FQNEAQ (reference sequence). CDR3 DNA: TGTGCCAGCAGCATGGGACTAGCGGGAGGGGTACTGGGGCGCCCCAATGAGCAGTTCTTC. Translated, it gives CASSMGLAGGVLGRPNEQFF.

There are many counts of this clonotype. This rearrangement joins TRBV20-1 to TRBJ2-1; 7 bases are a match to TRBD2. The CDR3 covers 15 residues. Germline CDR1 is DFQATT and CDR2 is SNEGSKA (reference sequence). With V trimmed by 6 bases and J by 7 bases, 15 bases remained unmatched. The CDR3 DNA reads TGCAGTGCCCCTCAAGGCGGACTAGTGGAGAATGAGCAGTTCTTC. Translating it yields CSAPQGGLVENEQFF.

DNA of the CDR3: TGTGCCATCAGTGAAGCTACGGGACTAGCGACCAACGAGCAGTACTTC. Its translation: CAISEATGLATNEQYF. The rearrangement uses TRBV10-3 and TRBJ2-7, with 10 positions matching TRBD2. Germline values: CDR1 ENHRY, CDR2 SYGVKD. The CDR3 covers 16 residues. V lost 3 bases, J lost 5 bases, and 10 bases stayed unmatched.

The table lists this clonotype with many counts. V is TRBV6-2 or TRBV6-3 and J is TRBJ2-2; D perhaps matches TRBD2 (6 bases). The CDR3 runs to 14 residues. With 5 bases removed from V and 7 bases from J, the gap between germline ends came to 14 bases. Looked up from germline, CDR1 is MNHEY and CDR2 is SVGEGT. As DNA, the CDR3 is TGTGCCAGCAGTGTCCGGAGGGGCTTCGGGGAGCTGTTTTTT. It yields the protein CASSVRRGFGELFF.

This clonotype was seen ten or more times. V gene TRBV4-3 combines with J gene TRBJ2-3; D is perhaps TRBD1 (5 bases). Germline assignment: CDR1 LGHNA and CDR2 YSLEER. The CDR3 is 15 residues long. Trimming cost V 3 bases and J 0 bases, with 10 bases left between them. The CDR3 loop reads CASSQEWGSTDTQYF. The CDR3 nucleotides are TGCGCCAGCAGCCAGGAATGGGGCAGCACAGATACGCAGTATTTT.

Details on this clonotype: This sequence may be a read error, since a much larger clone differs from it by one base. The chain is built from TRBV30 and TRBJ2-1, with a tentative D call TRBD2 (5 bases). CDR3 size: 12 residues. The germline CDR1 and CDR2 sequences are GTSNPN and SVGIG (reference sequence). V lost 1 base and J 9 bases, leaving 10 bases between the germline ends. CDR3 protein: CAWSGTGIEQFF. The DNA for the CDR3 is TGTGCCTGGAGTGGAACGGGAATTGAGCAGTTCTTC.

The V and J genes are TRBV6-1 and TRBJ1-2, with D hard to call. There are 18 residues in the CDR3. Trimming took 6 bases from V and 4 from J, leaving 27 bases between them. Germline V gives CDR1 MNHNS, CDR2 SASEGT. The CDR3 sequence is CASRGVDTTFVKGYGYTF. CDR3 DNA sequence: TGTGCCAGCAGGGGAGTCGACACGACATTCGTTAAGGGCTATGGCTACACCTTC.

This clonotype was counted a few times. V is TRBV6-6 and J is TRBJ2-1; the D gene is possibly TRBD1 (5 bases). The CDR3 consists of 13 residues. The germline gives CDR1 MNHNY, CDR2 SVGAGI (reference sequence). Trimming removed 4 bases from V and 5 bases from J, with 9 bases in between. This CDR3 is CASSSEQDNEQFF. CDR3 bases: TGTGCCAGCAGTTCGGAACAGGACAATGAGCAGTTCTTC.

As concerns this clonotype: A much larger clone differs by one base, so this may be a read error. The rearrangement uses TRBV20-1 and TRBJ2-7; D is unresolved. The CDR3 is made up of 12 amino acids. From germline, CDR1 is DFQATT and CDR2 SNEGSKA (reference sequence). The CDR3 DNA is TGCAGTGCCCTCGGCCTCCTCCACGAGCAGAACTTC. It is translated as CSALGLLHEQNF.